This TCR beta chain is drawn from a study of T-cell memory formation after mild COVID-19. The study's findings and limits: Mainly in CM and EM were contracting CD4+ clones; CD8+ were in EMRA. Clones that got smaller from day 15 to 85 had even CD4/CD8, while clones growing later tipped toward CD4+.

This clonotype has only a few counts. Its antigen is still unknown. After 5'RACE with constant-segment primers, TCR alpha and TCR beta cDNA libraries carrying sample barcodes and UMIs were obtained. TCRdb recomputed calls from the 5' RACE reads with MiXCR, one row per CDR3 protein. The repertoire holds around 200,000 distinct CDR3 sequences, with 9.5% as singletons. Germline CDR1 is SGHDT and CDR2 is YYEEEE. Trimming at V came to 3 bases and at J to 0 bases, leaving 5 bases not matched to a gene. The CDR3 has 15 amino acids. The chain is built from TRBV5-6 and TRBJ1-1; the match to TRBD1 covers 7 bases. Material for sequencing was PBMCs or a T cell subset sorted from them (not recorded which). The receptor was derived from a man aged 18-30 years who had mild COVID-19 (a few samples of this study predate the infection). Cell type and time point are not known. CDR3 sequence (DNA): TGTGCCAGCAGCTGGGGACAGCGCGTGAACACTGAAGCTTTCTTT. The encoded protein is CASSWGQRVNTEAFF. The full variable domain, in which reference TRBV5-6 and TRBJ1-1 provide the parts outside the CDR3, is DAGVTQSPTHLIKTRGQQVTLRCSPKSGHDTVSWYQQALGQGPQFIFQYYEEEERQRGNFPDRFSGHQFPNYSSELNVNALLLGDSALYLCASSWGQRVNTEAFFGQGTRLTVV.